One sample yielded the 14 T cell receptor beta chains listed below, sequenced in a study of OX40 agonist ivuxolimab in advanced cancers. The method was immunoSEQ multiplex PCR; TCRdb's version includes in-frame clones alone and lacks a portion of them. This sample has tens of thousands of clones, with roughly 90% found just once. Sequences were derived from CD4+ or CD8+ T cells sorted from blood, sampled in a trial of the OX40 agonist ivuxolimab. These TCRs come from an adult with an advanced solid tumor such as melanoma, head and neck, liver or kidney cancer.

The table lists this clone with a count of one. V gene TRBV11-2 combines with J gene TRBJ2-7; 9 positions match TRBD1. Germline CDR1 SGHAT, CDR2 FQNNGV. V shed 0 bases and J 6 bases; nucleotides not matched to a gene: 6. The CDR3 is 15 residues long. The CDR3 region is CASSLEFTGGSEQYF. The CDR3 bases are TGTGCCAGCAGCTTAGAATTTACAGGGGGCTCCGAGCAGTACTTC.

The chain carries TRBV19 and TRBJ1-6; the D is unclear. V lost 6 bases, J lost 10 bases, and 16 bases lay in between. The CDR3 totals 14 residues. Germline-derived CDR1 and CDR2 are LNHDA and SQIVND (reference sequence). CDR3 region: CASSPGEAWSPLHF. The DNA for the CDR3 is TGTGCCAGTAGCCCCGGTGAGGCTTGGTCACCCCTCCACTTT. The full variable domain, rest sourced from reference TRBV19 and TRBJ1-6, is DGGITQSPKYLFRKEGQNVTLSCEQNLNHDAMYWYRQDPGQGLRLIYYSQIVNDFQKGDIAEGYSVSREKKESFPLTVTSAQKNPTAFYLCASSPGEAWSPLHFGNGTRLTVT.

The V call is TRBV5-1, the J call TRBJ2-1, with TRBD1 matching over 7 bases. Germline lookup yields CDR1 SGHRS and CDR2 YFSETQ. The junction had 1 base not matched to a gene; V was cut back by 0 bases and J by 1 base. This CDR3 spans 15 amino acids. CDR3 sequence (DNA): TGCGCCAGCAGCTTGGAGGGACAGTCCTACAATGAGCAGTTCTTC. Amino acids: CASSLEGQSYNEQFF.

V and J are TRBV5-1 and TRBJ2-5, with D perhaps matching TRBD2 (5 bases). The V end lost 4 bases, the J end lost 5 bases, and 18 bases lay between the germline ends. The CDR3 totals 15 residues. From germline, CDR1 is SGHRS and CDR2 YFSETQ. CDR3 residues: CASSLGLGGWETQYF. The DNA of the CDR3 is TGCGCCAGCAGCCTCGGACTCGGTGGTTGGGAGACCCAGTACTTC.

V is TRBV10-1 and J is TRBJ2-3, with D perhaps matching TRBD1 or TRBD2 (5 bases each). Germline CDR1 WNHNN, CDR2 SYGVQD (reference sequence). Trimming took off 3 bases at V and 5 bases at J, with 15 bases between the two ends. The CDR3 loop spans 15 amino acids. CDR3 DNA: TGCGCCAGCAGTGAAAGGGACCCTCCTGGAGATACGCAGTATTTT. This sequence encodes CASSERDPPGDTQYF.

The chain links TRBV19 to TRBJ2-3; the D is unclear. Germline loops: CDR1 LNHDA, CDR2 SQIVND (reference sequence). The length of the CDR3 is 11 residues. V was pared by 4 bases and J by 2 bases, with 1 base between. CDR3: CASSTTDTQYF. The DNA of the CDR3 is TGTGCCAGTAGTACCACAGATACGCAGTATTTT.

The CDR3 DNA is TGCGCCAGCAGCTTAGCGGGGGGGCCCGGAGATACGCAGTATTTT. This translates into CASSLAGGPGDTQYF. This chain uses TRBV5-1 with TRBJ2-3, with 10 bases matching TRBD2. Per the germline V gene, CDR1 is SGHRS and CDR2 is YFSETQ. V shed 2 bases, J shed 5 bases, and the junction held 5 bases outside the gene matches. The length of the CDR3 is 15 residues.

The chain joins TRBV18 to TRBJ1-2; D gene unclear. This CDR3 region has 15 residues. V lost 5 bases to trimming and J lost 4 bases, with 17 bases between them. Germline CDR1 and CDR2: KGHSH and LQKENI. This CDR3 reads CASSAPGDSSYGYTF. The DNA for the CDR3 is TGTGCCAGCTCAGCGCCTGGTGATTCGAGCTATGGCTACACCTTC.

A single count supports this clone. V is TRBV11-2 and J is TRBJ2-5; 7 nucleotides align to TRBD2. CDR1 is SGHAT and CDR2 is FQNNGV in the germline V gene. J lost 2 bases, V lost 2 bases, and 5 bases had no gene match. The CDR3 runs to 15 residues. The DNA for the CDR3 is TGTGCCAGCAGCTTAAGGGGACTACTGCAAGAGACCCAGTACTTC. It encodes CASSLRGLLQETQYF.

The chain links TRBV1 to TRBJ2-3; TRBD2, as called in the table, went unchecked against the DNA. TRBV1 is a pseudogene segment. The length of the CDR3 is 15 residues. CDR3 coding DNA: TGCACCAGCAGCCAATTAGCGGGGGAGGTAGATACGCAGTATTTT. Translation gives CTSSQLAGEVDTQYF.

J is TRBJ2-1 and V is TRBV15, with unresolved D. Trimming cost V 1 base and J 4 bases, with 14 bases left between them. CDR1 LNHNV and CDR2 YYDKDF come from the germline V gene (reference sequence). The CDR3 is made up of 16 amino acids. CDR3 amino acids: CATSRGREAAYNEQFF. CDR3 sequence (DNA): TGTGCCACCAGCAGAGGTAGGGAAGCCGCGTACAATGAGCAGTTCTTC.

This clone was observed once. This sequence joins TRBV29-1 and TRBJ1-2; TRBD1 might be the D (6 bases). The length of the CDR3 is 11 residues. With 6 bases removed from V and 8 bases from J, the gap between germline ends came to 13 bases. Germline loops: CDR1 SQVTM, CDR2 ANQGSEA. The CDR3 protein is CSVGGHQGYTF. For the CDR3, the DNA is TGCAGCGTGGGGGGCCACCAAGGCTACACCTTC.

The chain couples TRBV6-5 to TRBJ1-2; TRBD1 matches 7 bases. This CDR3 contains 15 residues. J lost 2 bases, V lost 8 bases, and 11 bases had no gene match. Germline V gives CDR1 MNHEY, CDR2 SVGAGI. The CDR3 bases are TGTGCCAGCCGAACTAACCGAGGGGGCAACTATGGCTACACCTTC. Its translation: CASRTNRGGNYGYTF.

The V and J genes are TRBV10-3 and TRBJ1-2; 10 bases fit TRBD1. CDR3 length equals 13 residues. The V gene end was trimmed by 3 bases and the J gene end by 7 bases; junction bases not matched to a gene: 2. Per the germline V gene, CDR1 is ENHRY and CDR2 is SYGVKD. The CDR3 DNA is TGTGCCATCAGTGAAGGGGACAGGGGTGGCTACACCTTC. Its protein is CAISEGDRGGYTF.